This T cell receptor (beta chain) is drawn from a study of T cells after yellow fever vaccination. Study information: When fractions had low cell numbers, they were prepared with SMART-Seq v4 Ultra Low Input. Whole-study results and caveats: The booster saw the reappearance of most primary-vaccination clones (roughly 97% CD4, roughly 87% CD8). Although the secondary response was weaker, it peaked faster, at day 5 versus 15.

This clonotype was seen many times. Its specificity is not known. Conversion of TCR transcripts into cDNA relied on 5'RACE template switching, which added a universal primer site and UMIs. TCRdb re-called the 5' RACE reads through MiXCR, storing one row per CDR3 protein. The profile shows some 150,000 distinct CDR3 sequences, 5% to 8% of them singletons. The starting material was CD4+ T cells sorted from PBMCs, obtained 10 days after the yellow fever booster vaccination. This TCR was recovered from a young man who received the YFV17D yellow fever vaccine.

The CDR3 sequence is CASSGAGETDTQYF. CDR3 DNA sequence: TGCGCCAGCAGCGGAGCGGGAGAAACAGATACGCAGTATTTT. V gene TRBV4-3 combines with J gene TRBJ2-3; the match to TRBD2 covers 8 bases. The germline gives CDR1 LGHNA, CDR2 YSLEER. This CDR3 is built from 14 residues. The V and J ends lost 5 bases and 3 bases, in that order; junction bases with no gene match: 4.